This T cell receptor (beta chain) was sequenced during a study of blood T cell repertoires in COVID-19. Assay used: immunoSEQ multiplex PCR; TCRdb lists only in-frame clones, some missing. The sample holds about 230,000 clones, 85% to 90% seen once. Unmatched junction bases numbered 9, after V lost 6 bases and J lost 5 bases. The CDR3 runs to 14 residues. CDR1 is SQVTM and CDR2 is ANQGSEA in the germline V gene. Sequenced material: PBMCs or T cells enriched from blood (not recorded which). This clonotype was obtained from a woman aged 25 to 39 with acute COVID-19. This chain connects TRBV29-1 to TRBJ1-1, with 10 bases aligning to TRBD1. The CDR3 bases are TGCAGCGTCCGGGACAGGGGCCGGGGGACTGAAGCTTTCTTT. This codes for CSVRDRGRGTEAFF.